A selection of T cell receptor beta chains follows, all from one sample in a study of Graves' ophthalmopathy and Graves' hyperthyroidism. One entry per CDR3 protein, called by TCRdb with MiXCR from the multiplex PCR reads. The sample shows about 740,000 distinct CDR3 sequences, approximately 40% of them seen only once. Material for sequencing was peripheral blood. These receptors all stem from an adult man with Graves' ophthalmopathy. Each CDR3 is given with its conserved first and last residue. The D gene is left open where the match is weak. Clone size is not always given. Where it is, it says once, few, many or a class for expanded clones.

J,V,D,size,DNA,CDR3
TRBJ2-7,TRBV24-1,TRBD1,many,TGTGCCACCAGTGATACGACAGGGGGCTACGAGCAGTACTTC,CATSDTTGGYEQYF
TRBJ1-1,TRBV6-6,-,-,TGTGCCAGCGCGAAAGTCGGGGGTCCGAACACTGAAGCTTTCTTT,CASAKVGGPNTEAFF
TRBJ2-7,TRBV20-1,TRBD2,-,TGCAGTGCTACCAAGACTAGCGGCTACGAGCAGTACTTC,CSATKTSGYEQYF
TRBJ1-2,TRBV5-6,-,few,TGTGCCAGCAGCGGACGGGGTGGCCAGGGACCCTATGGCTACACCTTC,CASSGRGGQGPYGYTF
TRBJ1-2,TRBV10-3,-,many,TGTGCCATCGGATCCGGGACGGCTAACTATGGCTACACCTTC,CAIGSGTANYGYTF
TRBJ1-3,TRBV6-6,TRBD1,few,TGTGCCAGCAGACCGACAGGGGTTGGAAACACCATATATTTT,CASRPTGVGNTIYF
TRBJ1-2,TRBV10-3,TRBD1,few,TGTGCCAGCAGCACCGCGCAGGGGGCACATGGCTACACCTTC,CASSTAQGAHGYTF
TRBJ1-2,TRBV20-1,-,-,TGCAGTGCTAGAGACGGGACGGGCTATACCTTC,CSARDGTGYTF
TRBJ2-7,TRBV11-2,-,-,TGTGTCAGCAGCGGGCGACAGGTTAGAATAAACTACGAGCAGTACTTC,CVSSGRQVRINYEQYF
TRBJ1-2,TRBV19,TRBD1,-,TGTGCCAGTAGTTCAGGACAGGGGCGATATAACTATGGCTACACCTTC,CASSSGQGRYNYGYTF
TRBJ2-5,TRBV4-3,-,-,TGCGCCAGCAGCCAAGTGGGGTCGGAGACCCAGTACTTC,CASSQVGSETQYF
TRBJ1-2,TRBV2,-,many,TGTGCCAGCAGTGAAGACAGGGATGCGAATGGCTACACCTTC,CASSEDRDANGYTF
TRBJ2-2,TRBV25-1,-,-,TGTGCCAGCAAGATTTGGCGAAACACCGGGGAGCTGTTTTTT,CASKIWRNTGELFF
TRBJ1-3,TRBV20-1,TRBD1,-,TGCAGTGCTACCGACAGGGGCACAGGAAACACCATATATTTT,CSATDRGTGNTIYF
TRBJ1-2,TRBV20-1,TRBD1,many,TGCAGTGCTGGCCGGGACAGGGGAATGGATGGCTACACCTTC,CSAGRDRGMDGYTF
TRBJ2-7,TRBV7-3,-,few,TGTGCCGGTTCGGGCAGGGGAGACGAGCAGTACTTC,CAGSGRGDEQYF
TRBJ2-2,TRBV2,TRBD2,many,TGTGCCAGCAAGGGGACTACGAACACCGGGGAGCTGTTTTTT,CASKGTTNTGELFF
TRBJ1-2,TRBV11-1,TRBD1,-,TGTGCCAGCAGCCCATGGGACAGAAGTAACTATGGCTACACCTTC,CASSPWDRSNYGYTF
TRBJ2-7,TRBV2,-,once,TGTGCCAGCAGTTTGGAGGGGTCTGCTAACCACGAGCAGTACTTC,CASSLEGSANHEQYF
TRBJ2-5,TRBV29-1,-,many,TGCAGCGTTGAAGACTGGCTACAAGAGACCCAGTACTTC,CSVEDWLQETQYF
TRBJ1-2,TRBV2,TRBD1,-,TGTGCCAGCAGTTTAGGGGCGGACAGGACTTCCTATGGCTACACCTTC,CASSLGADRTSYGYTF
TRBJ1-6,TRBV25-1,-,-,TGTGCCAGCAGTCAAGTTGTGCGGTCGTTTGACTCACCCCTCCACTTT,CASSQVVRSFDSPLHF
TRBJ2-5,TRBV13,-,few,TGTGCCAGCAGCTTAAGTCGTGGGGGCGCGGAGACCCAGTACTTC,CASSLSRGGAETQYF
TRBJ2-5,TRBV5-1,TRBD1,-,TGCGCCAGCAGCTCCACTGACAGGGTGGATCAAGAGACCCAGTACTTC,CASSSTDRVDQETQYF
TRBJ1-1,TRBV12-3/TRBV12-4,-,many,TGTGCCAGCAGTGCCCGACAGGCCAAGATTGAAGCTTTCTTT,CASSARQAKIEAFF
TRBJ1-5,TRBV20-1,-,-,TGCAGTGCTCTCACAGCTCATAGCAATCAGCCCCAGCATTTT,CSALTAHSNQPQHF
TRBJ1-5,TRBV29-1,-,-,TGCAGCCGCGGGGGGCCCCAGCATTTT,CSRGGPQHF
TRBJ2-2,TRBV29-1,-,-,TGCAGCGTTATTAGAGGCTTCACCGGGGAGCTGTTTTTT,CSVIRGFTGELFF
TRBJ2-7,TRBV5-1,-,few,TGCGCCAGCAGCGCCTGGGACTTTAAGGAGCAGTACTTC,CASSAWDFKEQYF
TRBJ1-5,TRBV7-9,-,-,TGTGCCAGCCAAGGAGAGGGCATTCAACATTTT,CASQGEGIQHF
TRBJ1-6,TRBV9,TRBD1,few,TGTGCCAGCAGCCAAGCCGGGACAGCAAATTCACCCCTCCACTTT,CASSQAGTANSPLHF
TRBJ1-2,TRBV5-5,-,many,TGTGCCAGCAGCTTTGGTACAGGGCCATCCTACACCTTC,CASSFGTGPSYTF
TRBJ1-2,TRBV7-3,TRBD1,-,TGTGCCAGCAGCCATTCGGGGACAGGTTCCGGCTACACCTTC,CASSHSGTGSGYTF
TRBJ1-2,TRBV29-1,-,many,TGCAGCGTTGAAGTAGGAAACTATGGCTACACCTTC,CSVEVGNYGYTF
TRBJ1-2,TRBV6-6,TRBD1,few,TGTGCCAGCAGTAATCAGGACAGGGGAAACTATGGCTACACCTTC,CASSNQDRGNYGYTF
TRBJ1-1,TRBV2,-,-,TGTGCCAGCGGAAAGAGGGGGGGCCTGAACACTGAAGCTTTCTTT,CASGKRGGLNTEAFF
TRBJ1-2,TRBV7-9,TRBD1,-,TGTGCCAGCGGCCCGCCAGGGACAGTTAATTATGGCTACACCTTC,CASGPPGTVNYGYTF
TRBJ2-3,TRBV2,-,-,TGTGCCAGCAGTGAAGGGAGCGGAAACACAGATACGCAGTATTTT,CASSEGSGNTDTQYF
TRBJ1-2,TRBV2,-,-,TGTGCCAGCAGTCTTCTCCTGACAGCCTATGGCTACACCTTC,CASSLLLTAYGYTF
TRBJ1-1,TRBV5-1,-,-,TGCGCTTGCAGCCGGCGACAGTTCAACACTGAAGCTTTCTTT,CACSRRQFNTEAFF
TRBJ2-2,TRBV2,-,many,TGTGCCAGCAGTGATTCATCAGGGGACACCGGGGAGCTGTTTTTT,CASSDSSGDTGELFF
TRBJ2-3,TRBV29-1,-,once,TGCAGTCCGCCCCGGCGGGACTCAGATACGCAGTATTTT,CSPPRRDSDTQYF
TRBJ1-2,TRBV2,-,once,TGTGCCAGCAGTTTATCTGGCAGGGAGGGGTATGGCTACACCTTC,CASSLSGREGYGYTF
TRBJ2-5,TRBV9,-,many,TGTGCCAGCAGCCTAGGAGGGACGGCTCAAGAGACCCAGTACTTC,CASSLGGTAQETQYF
TRBJ2-7,TRBV29-1,TRBD1,many,TGCAGCGTCCGGGACAGGGAGACCTACGAGCAGTACTTC,CSVRDRETYEQYF
TRBJ1-5,TRBV7-9,-,many,TGTGCCAGCAGCTTAGAGAGGGGTCAGCCCCAGCATTTT,CASSLERGQPQHF
TRBJ2-5,TRBV11-2,-,few,TGTGCCAGCAGCTTAGCGGCCAGGGGTCAAGAGACCCAGTACTTC,CASSLAARGQETQYF
TRBJ1-2,TRBV10-3,-,many,TGTGCCATCAGTGAGTCTGAAGCGGGGGGCCGACTCGACACCTTC,CAISESEAGGRLDTF
TRBJ1-1,TRBV6-5,-,few,TGTGCCAGCAAATCACGTGGCAGGGGTTACACTGAAGCTTTCTTT,CASKSRGRGYTEAFF
TRBJ1-5,TRBV24-1,TRBD1,few,TGTGCCACCAGTGATTCGTCCGGGACAGGGGATCAGCCCCAGCATTTT,CATSDSSGTGDQPQHF
TRBJ1-6,TRBV11-2,-,few,TGTGCCAGCAGCTTAGATCCCGCAGGGGCTTTTTCACCCCTCCACTTT,CASSLDPAGAFSPLHF
TRBJ2-7,TRBV7-2,TRBD1,many,TGTGCCAGCACCCCGGACAGGGGCAGGGACGAGCAGTACTTC,CASTPDRGRDEQYF
TRBJ2-1,TRBV10-3,TRBD2,once,TGTGCCATCAGTGAGCCAACCCTAGCGGGAGGGCTAGAGCAGTTCTTC,CAISEPTLAGGLEQFF